This T cell receptor beta chain appears in the sequencing data of a study of shared clonotypes between healthy human individuals. Points on this clone: What it recognizes is unknown.

The assay was immunoSEQ multiplex PCR, and TCRdb's table has in-frame clones only and misses some. The sample includes about 490,000 clones, over 65% of them seen just once. Overall study findings and caveats: A small donor pool kept down the genetic and exposure-history diversity that was represented.

This CDR3 region has 13 residues. Germline trimming cut 7 bases from V and 3 bases from J; bases unmatched to any gene: 2. Germline CDR1 reads MNHEY; CDR2 reads SMNVEV (reference sequence). The sequenced material came from PBMCs. V and J are TRBV27 and TRBJ2-7, with TRBD2 identical over 11 bases. The clonotype comes from a woman in her thirties or forties in good health. Some clones in this sample may be carry-over from other donors' samples. DNA of the CDR3: TGTGCCAGCAAACTAGCGGGAGACTACGAGCAGTACTTC. Its protein product is CASKLAGDYEQYF.